Listed below are T cell receptor beta chains from one sample, sequenced in a study of shared clonotypes between healthy human individuals. Data came from immunoSEQ multiplex PCR; TCRdb stores just in-frame clones and leaves some out. The data contain some 1,600,000 clones, 95% to 99% of them seen just once; the ten biggest clones take up about 0.45%. The sample comprised naive CD4+ T cells sorted from blood. The receptors shown here come from a man aged 25-45 years in good health. CDR3s include the opening cysteine and the closing phenylalanine or tryptophan. The D gene is left open where the match is weak.

V,J,D,CDR3,DNA
TRBV11-3,TRBJ2-1,TRBD1,CASSLISGTVSYNEQFF,TGTGCCAGCAGCTTAATTTCCGGGACAGTATCCTACAATGAGCAGTTCTTC
TRBV18,TRBJ2-3,-,CASSNNPGHSTDTQYF,TGTGCCAGCTCGAACAATCCGGGACACTCCACAGATACGCAGTATTTT
TRBV30,TRBJ2-3,TRBD2,CAWRTSGTDTQYF,TGTGCCTGGAGGACTAGCGGCACAGATACGCAGTATTTT
TRBV11-3,TRBJ2-3,TRBD1,CASSRRDRGTDTQCF,TGTGCCAGCAGCCGCCGGGACAGGGGCACAGATACGCAGTGTTTT
TRBV28,TRBJ2-1,-,CASISNNEQFF,TGTGCCAGCATTTCGAACAATGAGCAGTTCTTC
TRBV5-4,TRBJ2-7,TRBD1,CASSFRTGKDEQYF,TGTGCCAGCAGCTTTCGGACAGGGAAAGACGAGCAGTACTTC
TRBV10-1,TRBJ1-1,-,CASSGDLNTEAFF,TGCGCCAGCAGTGGAGACCTGAACACTGAAGCTTTCTTT
TRBV27,TRBJ1-2,-,CASSFGKGYGYTF,TGTGCCAGCAGTTTTGGGAAAGGGTATGGCTACACCTTC
TRBV5-1,TRBJ2-7,TRBD2,CASSLALAGGYEQYF,TGCGCCAGCAGCCTGGCTCTAGCGGGAGGTTACGAGCAGTACTTC
TRBV5-1,TRBJ2-7,TRBD2,CASHSGRPFEQYF,TGCGCCAGCCATAGCGGGAGGCCGTTCGAGCAGTACTTC
TRBV7-2,TRBJ1-1,-,CASSSIEGDEAFF,TGTGCCAGCAGCTCCATCGAGGGGGATGAAGCTTTCTTT